This TCR beta chain originates from a study of shared clonotypes between healthy human individuals. Those who donated were healthy HIV-negative adults, with no recent acute infections or vaccinations reported. Turning to this clone: Its antigen is not known.

Notes on the study in general: Researchers sampled only blood; tissue repertoires likely differ.

Data came from immunoSEQ multiplex PCR; TCRdb stores just in-frame clones and leaves some out. The sample has some 240,000 clones, 50% to 75% seen once; the top ten hold around 10%. Sequencing was carried out using memory CD4+ T cells sorted from blood. Stated subset: CD45RA-negative fraction. The origin of this receptor is a man aged 25 to 40 in good health.

For the CDR3, the DNA is TGTGCCAGCAGCTCCCGGCGGGACAGTAATGTTTACGAGCAGTACTTC. Translated: CASSSRRDSNVYEQYF. The rearrangement joins TRBV7-8 to TRBJ2-7, with D maybe TRBD1 (7 bases). The CDR3 is 16 residues long. From germline, CDR1 is SGHVS and CDR2 FQNEAQ. V was shortened by 4 bases and J by 4 bases, with 20 bases between the two germline ends.